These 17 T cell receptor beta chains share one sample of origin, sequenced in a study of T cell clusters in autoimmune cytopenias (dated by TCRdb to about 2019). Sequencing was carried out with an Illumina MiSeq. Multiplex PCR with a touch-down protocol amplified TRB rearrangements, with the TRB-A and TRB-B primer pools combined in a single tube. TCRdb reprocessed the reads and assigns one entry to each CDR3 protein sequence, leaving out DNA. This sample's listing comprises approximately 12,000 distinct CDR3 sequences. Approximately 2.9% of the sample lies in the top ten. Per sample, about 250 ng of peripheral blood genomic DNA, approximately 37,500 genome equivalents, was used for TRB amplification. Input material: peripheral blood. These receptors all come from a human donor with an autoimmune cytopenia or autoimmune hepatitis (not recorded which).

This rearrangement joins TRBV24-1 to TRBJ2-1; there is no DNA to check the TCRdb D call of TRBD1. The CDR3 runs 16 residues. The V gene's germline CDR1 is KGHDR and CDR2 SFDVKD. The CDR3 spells CATSDWGTGSGNEQFF.

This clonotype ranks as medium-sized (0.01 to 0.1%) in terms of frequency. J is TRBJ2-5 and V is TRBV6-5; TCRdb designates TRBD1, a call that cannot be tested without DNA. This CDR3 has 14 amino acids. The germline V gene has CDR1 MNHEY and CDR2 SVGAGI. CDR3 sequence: CASSYSGREETQYF.

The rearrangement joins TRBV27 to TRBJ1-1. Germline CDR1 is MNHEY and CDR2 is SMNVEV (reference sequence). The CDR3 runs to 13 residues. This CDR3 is CAISSLGCTEAFF.

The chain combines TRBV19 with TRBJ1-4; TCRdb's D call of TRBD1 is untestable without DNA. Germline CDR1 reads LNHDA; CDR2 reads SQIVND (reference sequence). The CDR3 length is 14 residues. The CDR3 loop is CASSTNTGGEKLFF.

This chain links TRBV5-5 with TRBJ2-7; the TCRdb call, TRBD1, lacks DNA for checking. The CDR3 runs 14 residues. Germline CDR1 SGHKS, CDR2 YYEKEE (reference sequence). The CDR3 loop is CASSWAAGQYEQYF.

This chain's CDR3 is CASSPSSLGYGYTF. This rearrangement joins TRBV18 to TRBJ1-2. The CDR3 totals 14 residues. Germline assignment: CDR1 KGHSH and CDR2 LQKENI.

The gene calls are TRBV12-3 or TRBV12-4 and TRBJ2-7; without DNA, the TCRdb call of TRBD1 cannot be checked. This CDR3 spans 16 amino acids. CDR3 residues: CASSLSQGRRRYEQYF.

This CDR3 reads CASSLAGVSYNEQFF. The V call is TRBV12-3 or TRBV12-4, the J call TRBJ2-1; TCRdb reports TRBD2, a call that lacks DNA to check it against. The CDR3 sequence is 15 residues long.

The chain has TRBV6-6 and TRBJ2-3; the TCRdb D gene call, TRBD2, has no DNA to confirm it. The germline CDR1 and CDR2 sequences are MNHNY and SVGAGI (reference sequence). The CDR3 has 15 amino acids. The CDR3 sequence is CASRSSGGLTDTQYF.

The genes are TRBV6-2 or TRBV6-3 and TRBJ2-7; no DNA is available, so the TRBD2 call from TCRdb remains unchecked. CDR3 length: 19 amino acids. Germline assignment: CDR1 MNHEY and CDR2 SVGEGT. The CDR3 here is CASSYSSGATSGSSYEQYF.

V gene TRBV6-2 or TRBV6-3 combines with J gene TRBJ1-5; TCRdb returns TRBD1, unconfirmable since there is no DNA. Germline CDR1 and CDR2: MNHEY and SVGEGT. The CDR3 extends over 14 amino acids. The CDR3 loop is CASSRTVRSITQHF.

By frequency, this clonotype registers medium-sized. CDR3 in amino acids: CASSGQGSDTQYF. This sequence joins TRBV6-5 and TRBJ2-3. This CDR3 is built from 13 residues. The germline V gene has CDR1 MNHEY and CDR2 SVGAGI.

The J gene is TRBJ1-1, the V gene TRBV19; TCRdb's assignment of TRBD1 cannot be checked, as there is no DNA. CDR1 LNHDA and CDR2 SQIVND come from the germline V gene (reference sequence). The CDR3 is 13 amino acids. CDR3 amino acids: CASTSTGSTEAFF. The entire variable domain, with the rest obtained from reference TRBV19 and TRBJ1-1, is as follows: DGGITQSPKYLFRKEGQNVTLSCEQNLNHDAMYWYRQDPGQGLRLIYYSQIVNDFQKGDIAEGYSVSREKKESFPLTVTSAQKNPTAFYLCASTSTGSTEAFFGQGTRLTVV.

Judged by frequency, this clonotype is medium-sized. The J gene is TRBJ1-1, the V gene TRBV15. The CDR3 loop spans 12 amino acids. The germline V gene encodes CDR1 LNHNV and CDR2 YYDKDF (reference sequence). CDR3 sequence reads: CATGNSFTEAFF. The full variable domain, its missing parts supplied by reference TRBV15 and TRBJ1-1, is DAMVIQNPRYQVTQFGKPVTLSCSQTLNHNVMYWYQQKSSQAPKLLFHYYDKDFNNEADTPDNFQSRRPNTSFCFLDIRSPGLGDTAMYLCATGNSFTEAFFGQGTRLTVV.

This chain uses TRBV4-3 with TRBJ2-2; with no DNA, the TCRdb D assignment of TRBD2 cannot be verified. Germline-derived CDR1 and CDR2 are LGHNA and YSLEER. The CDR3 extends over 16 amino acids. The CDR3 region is CASSQLAGGPDEELFF.

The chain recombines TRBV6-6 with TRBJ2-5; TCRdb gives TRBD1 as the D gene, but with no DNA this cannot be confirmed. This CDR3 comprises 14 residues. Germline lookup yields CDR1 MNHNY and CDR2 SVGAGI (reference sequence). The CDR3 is CASTKDPARKTQYF.

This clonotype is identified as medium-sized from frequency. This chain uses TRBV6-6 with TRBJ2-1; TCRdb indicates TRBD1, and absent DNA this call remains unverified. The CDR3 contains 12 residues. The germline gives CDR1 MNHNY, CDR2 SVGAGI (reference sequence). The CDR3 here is CASSYRGDEQFF.